Sequencing of this TCR beta chain was carried out in a study of OX40 agonist ivuxolimab in advanced cancers. Looking at the study overall: The treatment was a fully human IgG2 OX40 agonist, ivuxolimab.

Germline-derived CDR1 and CDR2 are MNHNY and SVGAGI (reference sequence). This CDR3 spans 14 amino acids. The V end was cut by 2 bases, the J end by 0 bases, with 5 bases between. Whole-study results and caveats: Researchers did not determine the expanded peripheral T cells' antigen specificity. Some nonresponders also had low normalized T-cell clonal expansion.

This clone has a handful of counts. No antigen is known for it. Data came from immunoSEQ multiplex PCR; TCRdb stores just in-frame clones and leaves some out. The data show 62,000 or so clones, around four fifths seen once. The sequence came from an adult with an advanced solid tumor such as melanoma, head and neck, liver or kidney cancer. The specimen was CD4+ or CD8+ T cells sorted from blood, collected in a trial of the OX40 agonist ivuxolimab. The chain has TRBV6-6 and TRBJ2-1, with D unclear. CDR3 in DNA: TGTGCCAGCAGTTACACTCTCTCCTACAATGAGCAGTTCTTC. Protein: CASSYTLSYNEQFF.